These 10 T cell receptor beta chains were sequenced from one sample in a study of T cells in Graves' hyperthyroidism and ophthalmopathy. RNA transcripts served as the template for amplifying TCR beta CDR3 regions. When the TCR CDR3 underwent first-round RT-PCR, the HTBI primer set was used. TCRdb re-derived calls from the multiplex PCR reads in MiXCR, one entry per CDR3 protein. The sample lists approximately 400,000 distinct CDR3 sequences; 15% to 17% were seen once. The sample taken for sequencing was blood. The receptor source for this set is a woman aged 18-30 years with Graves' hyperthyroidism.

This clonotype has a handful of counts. The CDR3 DNA reads as TGCGCCAGCAGCAGCAGGATTTTGGGGTGGCAGTTCTTC. This translates into CASSSRILGWQFF. The gene calls are TRBV4-3 and TRBJ2-1; the D is unclear. V lost 5 bases, J lost 12 bases, and 17 bases lay in between. The V gene's germline CDR1 is LGHNA and CDR2 YSLEER. CDR3 length equals 13 residues.

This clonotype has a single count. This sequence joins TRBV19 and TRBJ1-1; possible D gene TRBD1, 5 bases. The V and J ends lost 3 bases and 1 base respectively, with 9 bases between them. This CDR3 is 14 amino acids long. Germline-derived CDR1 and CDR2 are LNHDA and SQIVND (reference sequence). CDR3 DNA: TGTGCCAGTAGTATTTGGGGGAAGAACACTGAAGCTTTCTTT. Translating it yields CASSIWGKNTEAFF. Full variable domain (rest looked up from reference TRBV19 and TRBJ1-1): DGGITQSPKYLFRKEGQNVTLSCEQNLNHDAMYWYRQDPGQGLRLIYYSQIVNDFQKGDIAEGYSVSREKKESFPLTVTSAQKNPTAFYLCASSIWGKNTEAFFGQGTRLTVV.

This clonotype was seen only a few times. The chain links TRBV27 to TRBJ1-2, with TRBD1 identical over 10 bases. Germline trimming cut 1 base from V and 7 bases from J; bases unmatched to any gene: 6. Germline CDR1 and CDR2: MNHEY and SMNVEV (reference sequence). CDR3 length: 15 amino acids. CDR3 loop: CASSLWGQGRSGYTF. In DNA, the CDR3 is TGTGCCAGCAGTTTATGGGGACAGGGGAGGAGTGGCTACACCTTC.

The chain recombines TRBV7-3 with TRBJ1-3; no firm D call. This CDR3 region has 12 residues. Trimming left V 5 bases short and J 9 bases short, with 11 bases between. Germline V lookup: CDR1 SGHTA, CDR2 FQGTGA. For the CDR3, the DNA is TGTGCCAGCAGCCCGGCAATTGGCACCATATATTTT. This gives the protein CASSPAIGTIYF.

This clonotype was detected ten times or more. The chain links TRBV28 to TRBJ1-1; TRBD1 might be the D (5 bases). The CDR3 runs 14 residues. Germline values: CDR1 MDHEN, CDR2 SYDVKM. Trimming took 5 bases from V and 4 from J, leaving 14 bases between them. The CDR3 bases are TGTGCCAGCAGTCCCCCGGGGCGCAGCACTGAAGCTTTCTTT. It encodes CASSPPGRSTEAFF.

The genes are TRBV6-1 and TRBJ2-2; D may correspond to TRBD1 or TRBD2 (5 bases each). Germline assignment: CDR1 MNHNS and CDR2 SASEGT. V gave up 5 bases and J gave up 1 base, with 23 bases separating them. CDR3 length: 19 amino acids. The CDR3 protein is CASSKDTGRIVENTGELFF. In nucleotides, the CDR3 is TGTGCCAGCAGTAAGGATACGGGACGGATTGTAGAGAACACCGGGGAGCTGTTTTTT.

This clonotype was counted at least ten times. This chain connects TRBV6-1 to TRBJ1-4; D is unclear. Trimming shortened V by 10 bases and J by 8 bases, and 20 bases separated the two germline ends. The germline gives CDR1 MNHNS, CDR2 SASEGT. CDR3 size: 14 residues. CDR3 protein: CATKLDPRSEKLFF. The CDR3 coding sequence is TGTGCCACCAAACTAGATCCGAGGTCCGAAAAACTGTTTTTT.

As DNA, the CDR3 is TGTGCCAGCAGCGTAGAAGGACAGGGCTGGAGCACAGATACGCAGTATTTT. Protein sequence: CASSVEGQGWSTDTQYF. This chain joins TRBV9 and TRBJ2-3; 8 bases agree with TRBD1. The V and J ends lost 0 bases and 0 bases, in that order; junction bases with no gene match: 6. The germline gives CDR1 SGDLS, CDR2 YYNGEE. The length of the CDR3 is 17 residues.

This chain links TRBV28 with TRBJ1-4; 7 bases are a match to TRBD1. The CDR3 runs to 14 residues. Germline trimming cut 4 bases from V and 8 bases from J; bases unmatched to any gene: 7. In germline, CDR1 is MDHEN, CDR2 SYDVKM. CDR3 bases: TGTGCCAGCAGTTCTCCAGGGGGTTCAGAAAAACTGTTTTTT. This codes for CASSSPGGSEKLFF.

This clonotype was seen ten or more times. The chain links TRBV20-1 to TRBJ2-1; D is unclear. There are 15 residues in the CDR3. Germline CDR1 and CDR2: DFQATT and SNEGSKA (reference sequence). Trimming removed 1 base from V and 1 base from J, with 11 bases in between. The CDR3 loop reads CSARGDIESYNEQFF. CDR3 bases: TGCAGTGCTAGAGGTGACATCGAATCCTACAATGAGCAGTTCTTC.